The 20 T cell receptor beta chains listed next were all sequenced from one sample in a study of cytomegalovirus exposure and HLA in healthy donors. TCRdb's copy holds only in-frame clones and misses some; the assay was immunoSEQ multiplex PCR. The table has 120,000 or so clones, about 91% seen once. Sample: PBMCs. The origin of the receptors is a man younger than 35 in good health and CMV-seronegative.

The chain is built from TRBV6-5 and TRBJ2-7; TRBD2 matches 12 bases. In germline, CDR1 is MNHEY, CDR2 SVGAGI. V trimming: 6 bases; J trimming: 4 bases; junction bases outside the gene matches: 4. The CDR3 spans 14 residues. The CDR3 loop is CASSRTSGIYEQYF. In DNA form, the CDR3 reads TGTGCCAGCAGCCGGACTAGCGGGATTTACGAGCAGTACTTC.

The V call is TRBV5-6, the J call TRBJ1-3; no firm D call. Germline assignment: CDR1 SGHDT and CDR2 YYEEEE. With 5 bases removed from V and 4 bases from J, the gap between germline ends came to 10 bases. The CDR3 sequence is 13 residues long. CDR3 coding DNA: TGTGCCAGCAGTCCTACGGGGGGAAACACCATATATTTT. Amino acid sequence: CASSPTGGNTIYF.

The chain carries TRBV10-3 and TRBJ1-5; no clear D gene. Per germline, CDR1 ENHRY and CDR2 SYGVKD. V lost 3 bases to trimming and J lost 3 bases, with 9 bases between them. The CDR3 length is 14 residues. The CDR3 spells CAISDVTDNQPQHF. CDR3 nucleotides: TGTGCCATCAGTGACGTTACAGACAATCAGCCCCAGCATTTT.

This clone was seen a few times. The CDR3 is CASSLSAGGSEQFF. For the CDR3, the DNA is TGTGCCAGCAGTTTATCGGCGGGAGGGAGTGAGCAGTTCTTC. This rearrangement joins TRBV27 to TRBJ2-1, with 9 bases matching TRBD2. The V gene's germline CDR1 is MNHEY and CDR2 SMNVEV (reference sequence). The CDR3 consists of 14 residues. Germline trimming cut 0 bases from V and 9 bases from J; bases unmatched to any gene: 3.

The CDR3 nucleotides are TGTGCCAGCAGTGAAGGACAAAGCAATCAGCCCCAGCATTTT. Translated: CASSEGQSNQPQHF. The V gene is TRBV6-1, the J gene TRBJ1-5; D is uncertain. Per germline, CDR1 MNHNS and CDR2 SASEGT. The CDR3 loop spans 14 amino acids. Trimming cost V 1 base and J 1 base, with 5 bases left between them.

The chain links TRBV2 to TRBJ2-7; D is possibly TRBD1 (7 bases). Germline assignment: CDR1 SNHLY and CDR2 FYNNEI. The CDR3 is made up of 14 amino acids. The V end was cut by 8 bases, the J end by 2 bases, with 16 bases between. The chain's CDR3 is CASPRSRGAYEQYF. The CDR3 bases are TGTGCCAGCCCAAGGTCCAGGGGGGCCTACGAGCAGTACTTC.

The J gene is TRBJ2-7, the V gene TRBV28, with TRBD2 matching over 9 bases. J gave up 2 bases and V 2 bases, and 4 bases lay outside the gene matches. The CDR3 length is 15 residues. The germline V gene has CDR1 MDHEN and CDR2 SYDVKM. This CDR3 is CASSLSVAGAYEQYF. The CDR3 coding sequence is TGTGCCAGCAGTTTAAGTGTAGCGGGAGCCTACGAGCAGTACTTC.

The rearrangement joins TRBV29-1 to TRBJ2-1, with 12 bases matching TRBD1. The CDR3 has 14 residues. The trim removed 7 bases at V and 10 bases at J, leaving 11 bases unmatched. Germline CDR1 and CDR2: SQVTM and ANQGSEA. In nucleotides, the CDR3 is TGCAGCGCTATTCGGGACAGGGGGCTGGAAGAGCAGTTCTTC. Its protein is CSAIRDRGLEEQFF.

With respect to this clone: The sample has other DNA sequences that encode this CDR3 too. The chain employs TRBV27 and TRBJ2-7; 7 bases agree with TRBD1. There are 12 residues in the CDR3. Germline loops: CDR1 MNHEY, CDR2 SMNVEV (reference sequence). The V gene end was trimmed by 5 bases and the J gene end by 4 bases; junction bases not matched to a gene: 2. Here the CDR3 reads CASSPQGYEQYF. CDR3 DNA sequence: TGTGCCAGCAGTCCACAGGGGTACGAGCAGTACTTC.

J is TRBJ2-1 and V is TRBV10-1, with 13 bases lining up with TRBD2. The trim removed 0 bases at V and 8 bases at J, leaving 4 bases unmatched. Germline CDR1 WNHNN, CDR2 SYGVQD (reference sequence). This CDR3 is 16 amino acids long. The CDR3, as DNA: TGCGCCAGCAGTGAGTCGATCGGGACTAGCGGGGATGAGCAGTTCTTC. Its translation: CASSESIGTSGDEQFF.

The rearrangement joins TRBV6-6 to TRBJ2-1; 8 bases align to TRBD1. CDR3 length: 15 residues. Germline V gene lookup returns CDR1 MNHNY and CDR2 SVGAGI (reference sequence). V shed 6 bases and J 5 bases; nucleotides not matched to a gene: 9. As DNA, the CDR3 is TGTGCCAGCAGCATTACCGGGACAGGCAACAATGAGCAGTTCTTC. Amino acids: CASSITGTGNNEQFF.

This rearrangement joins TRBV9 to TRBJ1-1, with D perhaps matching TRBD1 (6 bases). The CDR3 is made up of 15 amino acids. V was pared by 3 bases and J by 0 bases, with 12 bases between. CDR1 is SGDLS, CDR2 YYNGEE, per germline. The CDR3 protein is CASSGPTGMNTEAFF. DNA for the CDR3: TGTGCCAGCAGCGGACCTACAGGGATGAACACTGAAGCTTTCTTT.

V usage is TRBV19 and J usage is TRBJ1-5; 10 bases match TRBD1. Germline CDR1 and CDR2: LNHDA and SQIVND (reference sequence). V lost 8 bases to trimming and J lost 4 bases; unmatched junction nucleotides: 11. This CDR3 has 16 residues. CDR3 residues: CASRSSRDRGNQPQHF. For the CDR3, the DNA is TGTGCCAGTCGAAGCAGCCGGGACAGGGGAAATCAGCCCCAGCATTTT.

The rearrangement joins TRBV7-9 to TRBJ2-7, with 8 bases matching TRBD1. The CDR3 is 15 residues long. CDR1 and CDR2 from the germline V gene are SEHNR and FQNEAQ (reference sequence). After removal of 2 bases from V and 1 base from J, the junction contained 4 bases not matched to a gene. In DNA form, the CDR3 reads TGTGCCAGCAGCTTATTGGGGGACAGGTCCTACGAGCAGTACTTC. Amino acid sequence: CASSLLGDRSYEQYF.

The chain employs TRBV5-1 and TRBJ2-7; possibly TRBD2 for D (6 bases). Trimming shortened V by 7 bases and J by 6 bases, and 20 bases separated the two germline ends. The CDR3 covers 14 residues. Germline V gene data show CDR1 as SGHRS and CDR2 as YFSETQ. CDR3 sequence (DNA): TGCGCCAGCGCCGCGGGATCGTCCCGGCTCGAGCAGTACTTC. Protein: CASAAGSSRLEQYF. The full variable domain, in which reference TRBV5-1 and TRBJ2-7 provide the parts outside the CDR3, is KAGVTQTPRYLIKTRGQQVTLSCSPISGHRSVSWYQQTPGQGLQFLFEYFSETQRNKGNFPGRFSGRQFSNSRSEMNVSTLELGDSALYLCASAAGSSRLEQYFGPGTRLTVT.

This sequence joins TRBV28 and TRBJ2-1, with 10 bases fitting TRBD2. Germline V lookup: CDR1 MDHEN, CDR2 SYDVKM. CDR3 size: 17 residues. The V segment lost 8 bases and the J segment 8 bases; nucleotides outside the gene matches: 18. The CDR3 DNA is TGTGCCAGCGGATCCATTGGGGGACTAGCGAGAGTCGATGAGCAGTTCTTC. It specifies CASGSIGGLARVDEQFF. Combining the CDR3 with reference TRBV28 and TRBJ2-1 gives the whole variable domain DVKVTQSSRYLVKRTGEKVFLECVQDMDHENMFWYRQDPGLGLRLIYFSYDVKMKEKGDIPEGYSVSREKKERFSLILESASTNQTSMYLCASGSIGGLARVDEQFFGPGTRLTVL.

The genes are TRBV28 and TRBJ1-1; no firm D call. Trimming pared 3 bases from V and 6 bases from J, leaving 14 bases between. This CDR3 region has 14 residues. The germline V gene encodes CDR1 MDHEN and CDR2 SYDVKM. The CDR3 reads CASSLPPRRAEAFF. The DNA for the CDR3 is TGTGCCAGCAGTTTGCCCCCCCGAAGAGCTGAAGCTTTCTTT.

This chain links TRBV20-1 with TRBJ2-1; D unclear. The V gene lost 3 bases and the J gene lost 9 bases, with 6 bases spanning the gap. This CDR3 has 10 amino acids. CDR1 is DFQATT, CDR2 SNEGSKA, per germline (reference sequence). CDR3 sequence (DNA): TGCAGTGCTAGTAAGAGTGAGCAGTTCTTC. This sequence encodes CSASKSEQFF.

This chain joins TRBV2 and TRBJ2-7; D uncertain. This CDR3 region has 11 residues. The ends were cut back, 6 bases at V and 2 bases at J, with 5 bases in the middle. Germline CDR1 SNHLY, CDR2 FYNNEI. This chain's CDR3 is CASSLTYEQYF. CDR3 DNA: TGTGCCAGCAGCCTAACCTACGAGCAGTACTTC. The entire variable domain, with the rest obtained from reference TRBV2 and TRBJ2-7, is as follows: EPEVTQTPSHQVTQMGQEVILRCVPISNHLYFYWYRQILGQKVEFLVSFYNNEISEKSEIFDDQFSVERPDGSNFTLKIRSTKLEDSAMYFCASSLTYEQYFGPGTRLTVT.

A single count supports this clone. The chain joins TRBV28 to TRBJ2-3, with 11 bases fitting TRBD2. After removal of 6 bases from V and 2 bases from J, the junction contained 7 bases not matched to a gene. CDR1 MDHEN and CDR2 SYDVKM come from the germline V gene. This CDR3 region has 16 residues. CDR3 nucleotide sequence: TGTGCCAGCAGACGGGGGACTAGCGGAACCACAGATACGCAGTATTTT. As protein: CASRRGTSGTTDTQYF. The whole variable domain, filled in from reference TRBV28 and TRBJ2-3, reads DVKVTQSSRYLVKRTGEKVFLECVQDMDHENMFWYRQDPGLGLRLIYFSYDVKMKEKGDIPEGYSVSREKKERFSLILESASTNQTSMYLCASRRGTSGTTDTQYFGPGTRLTVL.